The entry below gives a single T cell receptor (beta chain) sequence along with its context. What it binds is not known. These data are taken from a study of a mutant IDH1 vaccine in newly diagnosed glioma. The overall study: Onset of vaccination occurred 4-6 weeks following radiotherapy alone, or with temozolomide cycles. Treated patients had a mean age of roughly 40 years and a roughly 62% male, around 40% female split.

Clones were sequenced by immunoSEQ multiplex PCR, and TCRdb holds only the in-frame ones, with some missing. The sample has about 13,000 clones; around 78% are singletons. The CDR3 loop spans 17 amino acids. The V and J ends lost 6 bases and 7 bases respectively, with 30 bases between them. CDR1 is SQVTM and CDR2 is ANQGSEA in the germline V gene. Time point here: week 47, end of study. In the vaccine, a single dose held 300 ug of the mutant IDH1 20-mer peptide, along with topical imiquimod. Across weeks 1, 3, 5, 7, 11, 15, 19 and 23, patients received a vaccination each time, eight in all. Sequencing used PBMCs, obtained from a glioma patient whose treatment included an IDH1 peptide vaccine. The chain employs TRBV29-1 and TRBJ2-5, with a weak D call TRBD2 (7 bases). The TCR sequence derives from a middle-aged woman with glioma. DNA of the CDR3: TGCAGCGTGACAGGCCTAAATAGTGGCGGGACTAAAGGGACCCAGTACTTC. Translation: CSVTGLNSGGTKGTQYF.